The 17 T cell receptor beta chains listed next were all sequenced from one sample in a study of post-analysis software for immune sequencing data (dated by TCRdb to the mid-2010s). General findings and caveats noted by the study authors: A few TRBV segments, including TRBV5-6, TRBV5-1 and TRBV20-1, were significantly more frequent in patients than controls.

Antigens of these TCRs are unknown. Library preparation was by PCR. The listed sequencing device is Illumina HiSeq 2500. To reduce PCR and sequencing biases, unique molecular identifiers were built into the TCR beta cDNA libraries. In-frame beta chains were kept once TCRdb had trimmed the public reads at Q25 with fastp and called clones with MiXCR. Duplicate CDR3 protein sequences are folded into a single record with the most common DNA and genes. This sample gives 700,000 to 800,000 distinct CDR3 sequences in total; around 27% of them show up just once. The ten largest clones add up to roughly 0.54% of the sample. Sequenced material: blood. These receptors all come from a girl between 10 and 17 years old with multiple sclerosis.

The chain employs TRBV7-9 and TRBJ2-6, with a possible D match to TRBD1 (7 bases). CDR3 size: 17 residues. Trimming pared 6 bases from V and 2 bases from J, leaving 17 bases between. Looked up from germline, CDR1 is SEHNR and CDR2 is FQNEAQ (reference sequence). CDR3 in DNA: TGTGCCAGCAGTCCTACCCAGGGGGAGGCTGGGGCCAACGTCCTGACTTTC. Protein: CASSPTQGEAGANVLTF.

There are a few counts of this clonotype. The V and J genes are TRBV25-1 and TRBJ2-5; weak D call: TRBD2 (5 bases). The CDR3 runs to 15 residues. Deletions cut 3 bases from V and 3 bases from J, with 14 bases between. In germline, CDR1 is MGHDK, CDR2 SYGVNS. The CDR3 coding sequence is TGTGCCAGCAGTGATCGAACACGGGGAGAAGAGACCCAGTACTTC. This translates into CASSDRTRGEETQYF.

This clonotype has a count of ten or more. J is TRBJ1-2 and V is TRBV6-5, with D possibly being TRBD1 (5 bases). Trimming removed 6 bases at V and 5 bases at J, with 10 bases between. This CDR3 has 12 amino acids. Germline V gene data show CDR1 as MNHEY and CDR2 as SVGAGI. In DNA, the CDR3 is TGTGCCAGCAGGCTCCAGGGATATGGCTACACCTTC. This codes for CASRLQGYGYTF.

V and J are TRBV4-3 and TRBJ2-7, with D possibly being TRBD1 (5 bases). The CDR3 sequence is 14 residues long. The germline V and J ends were trimmed by 1 base and 6 bases, with 13 bases remaining between them. The germline CDR1 and CDR2 sequences are LGHNA and YSLEER. CDR3 region: CASSQVPGYGEQYF. Written as DNA, the CDR3 is TGCGCCAGCAGCCAAGTTCCAGGGTACGGCGAGCAGTACTTC.

This clonotype was seen at least ten times. In DNA, the CDR3 is TGTGCCAGCAGTTCCGTGGAGACCCAGTACTTC. Translation gives CASSSVETQYF. The chain joins TRBV7-2 to TRBJ2-5; the D is unclear. V was shortened by 6 bases and J by 5 bases, with 7 bases between the two germline ends. CDR3 length: 11 residues. Germline V gives CDR1 SGHTA, CDR2 FQGNSA.

The J gene is TRBJ2-1, the V gene TRBV3-1; 8 nucleotides align to TRBD1. V lost 0 bases and J lost 6; bases outside the gene matches: 4. The CDR3 spans 15 residues. Germline CDR1 is LGHDT and CDR2 is YNNKEL (reference sequence). In DNA, the CDR3 is TGTGCCAGCAGCCAAGAGAGGACAGGGTTCAATGAGCAGTTCTTC. Translated, it gives CASSQERTGFNEQFF.

The sample holds a few counts of this clonotype. The chain joins TRBV5-1 to TRBJ1-1; TRBD1 matches at 7 bases. Per the germline V gene, CDR1 is SGHRS and CDR2 is YFSETQ. V was clipped by 4 bases and J by 1 base; unmatched bases: 10. CDR3 length: 16 residues. The CDR3 loop reads CASSPRPGQPNTEAFF. The CDR3 DNA sequence: TGCGCCAGCAGCCCGAGACCGGGACAGCCGAACACTGAAGCTTTCTTT.

As for this clonotype: This may stem from a read error, because a much larger clone lies one nucleotide away. The chain employs TRBV7-9 and TRBJ2-7; 9 bases align to TRBD1. CDR1 and CDR2 from the germline V gene are SEHNR and FQNEAQ (reference sequence). The CDR3 extends over 15 amino acids. This chain's CDR3 is CAGSHPGQGAYEQYF. The CDR3 DNA reads as TGTGCCGGCAGCCACCCGGGACAGGGTGCCTACGAGCAGTACTTC.

There are a few counts of this clonotype. The CDR3: CASSQGGTEQYF. CDR3 coding DNA: TGCGCCAGCAGCCAAGGGGGCACCGAGCAGTACTTC. The gene calls are TRBV4-1 and TRBJ2-5, with a possible D match to TRBD1 (5 bases). The DNA matches TRBJ2-7 better at its end, which makes the J call doubtful. Germline-derived CDR1 and CDR2 are MGHRA and YSYEKL. There are 12 residues in the CDR3.

This sequence joins TRBV7-2 and TRBJ2-3; D possibly corresponds to TRBD2 (6 bases). The CDR3 spans 15 residues. Looked up from germline, CDR1 is SGHTA and CDR2 is FQGNSA. The V end was cut by 5 bases, the J end by 2 bases, with 14 bases between. The CDR3 DNA follows: TGTGCCAGCAGCACTTTAGCGGACCCCACAGATACGCAGTATTTT. Protein: CASSTLADPTDTQYF.

The chain carries TRBV7-9 and TRBJ1-1; TRBD1 matches 9 bases. Germline trimming cut 0 bases from V and 6 bases from J; bases unmatched to any gene: 8. The CDR3 contains 16 residues. The V gene's germline CDR1 is SEHNR and CDR2 FQNEAQ (reference sequence). The DNA for the CDR3 is TGTGCCAGCAGCTTAGCGGGACAGGGAAAATCGGCTGAAGCTTTCTTT. Protein: CASSLAGQGKSAEAFF.

This clonotype was counted between two and nine times. The chain is built from TRBV20-1 and TRBJ2-1; a weak D match, TRBD2 (6 bases). The CDR3 extends over 16 amino acids. The V gene's germline CDR1 is DFQATT and CDR2 SNEGSKA (reference sequence). The ends were cut back, 6 bases at V and 0 bases at J, with 18 bases in the middle. CDR3 sequence (DNA): TGCAGTGCCCGCGGACCGCCTAGCGCCTCCTACAATGAGCAGTTCTTC. Protein: CSARGPPSASYNEQFF.

This rearrangement joins TRBV7-2 to TRBJ2-7; no clear D gene. The CDR3 runs to 14 residues. Trimming left V 1 base short and J 3 bases short, with 10 bases between. Germline V gene lookup returns CDR1 SGHTA and CDR2 FQGNSA. As DNA, the CDR3 is TGTGCCAGCAGCTTAGGGGCAGAGCTCTACGAGCAGTACTTC. Translation gives CASSLGAELYEQYF.

The table lists this clonotype with many counts. This rearrangement joins TRBV4-2 to TRBJ2-1; D might be TRBD1 (5 bases). Germline assignment: CDR1 LGHNA and CDR2 YNFKEQ. Trimming removed 0 bases from V and 2 bases from J, with 8 bases in between. This CDR3 region has 15 residues. CDR3 bases: TGTGCCAGCAGCCAAGAGGGGCGAGCCTACAATGAGCAGTTCTTC. It is translated as CASSQEGRAYNEQFF.

For this clonotype: A read error is possible here, since a much larger clone lies one base away. V gene TRBV6-5 combines with J gene TRBJ2-7; 7 bases are shared with TRBD1. CDR1 is MNHEY and CDR2 is SVGAGI in the germline V gene. V trimming: 11 bases; J trimming: 6 bases; junction bases outside the gene matches: 13. The CDR3 totals 13 residues. The DNA of the CDR3 is TGTGCCGGCAAACGCGACAGGGAAGGCGAGCAGTACTTC. Protein sequence: CAGKRDREGEQYF.

There are many counts of this clonotype. The gene calls are TRBV7-2 and TRBJ2-7; D is undetermined. Per germline, CDR1 SGHTA and CDR2 FQGNSA. Trimming pared 5 bases from V and 0 bases from J, leaving 5 bases between. CDR3 size: 12 residues. The CDR3 here is CASSASSYEQYF. The DNA of the CDR3 is TGTGCCAGCAGCGCCAGCTCCTACGAGCAGTACTTC.

The chain employs TRBV28 and TRBJ2-1; D not resolved. Germline V gene lookup returns CDR1 MDHEN and CDR2 SYDVKM. V was clipped by 1 base and J by 0 bases, with 7 bases between them. The length of the CDR3 is 15 residues. The CDR3 here is CASSLSPPSYNEQFF. The CDR3 DNA follows: TGTGCCAGCAGTTTATCCCCGCCCTCCTACAATGAGCAGTTCTTC.